The 21 T cell receptor beta chains below were found in one sample sequenced in a study of molecular identifiers for immune sequencing clone quantification. MiXCR, applied by TCRdb to the PCR reads, yields one record per CDR3 protein. This sample yields about 97,000 distinct CDR3 sequences, of which 20% to 25% are seen a single time; about 0.99% belongs to the top ten. The sequencing input was naive CD8+ T cells from blood, with Jurkat cell RNA spiked in. The subset was: FACS-sorted CD8+CD4-CCR7+CD45RA+ naive T cells. These receptors were collected from a human donor in good health. Some libraries in this study had Jurkat cell RNA spiked in.

Comments on this clonotype: A much larger clone lies a single base off, so this may be a read error. The chain uses TRBV10-1 and TRBJ2-7; no clear D. Germline V gene lookup returns CDR1 WNHNN and CDR2 SYGVQD (reference sequence). CDR3 size: 13 residues. CDR3: CASSTDTSYEQNF. CDR3 bases: TGCGCCAGCAGTACAGATACTTCCTACGAGCAGAACTTC.

There are a few counts of this clonotype. The chain is built from TRBV7-8 and TRBJ2-7; D call uncertain. Germline V gene lookup returns CDR1 SGHVS and CDR2 FQNEAQ. The CDR3 sequence is 16 residues long. The ends were cut back, 6 bases at V and 0 bases at J, with 18 bases in the middle. The CDR3 bases are TGTGCCAGCAGGGGCCCCCTTAAAGCAGGCTCCTACGAGCAGTACTTC. Its protein product is CASRGPLKAGSYEQYF.

This clonotype was found once. A much larger clone differs by one base, so this may be a read error. The CDR3 protein is CASSFPDGEGEQYF. DNA for the CDR3: TGTGCCAGCAGCTTTCCGGATGGGGAGGGTGAGCAGTACTTC. The chain uses TRBV13 and TRBJ2-7, with 7 bases aligning to TRBD2. The CDR3 sequence is 14 residues long. After removal of 3 bases from V and 7 bases from J, the junction contained 9 bases not matched to a gene. From germline, CDR1 is PRHDT and CDR2 FYEKMQ (reference sequence).

This clonotype showed up many times. V usage is TRBV25-1 and J usage is TRBJ2-5; D not certain. CDR3 size: 14 residues. Germline V lookup: CDR1 MGHDK, CDR2 SYGVNS. The ends were cut back, 1 base at V and 2 bases at J, with 8 bases in the middle. The CDR3 nucleotides are TGTGCCAGCAGTGAATCTCCAGCACAAGAGACCCAGTACTTC. Amino acids: CASSESPAQETQYF. The full variable domain, in which reference TRBV25-1 and TRBJ2-5 provide the parts outside the CDR3, is EADIYQTPRYLVIGTGKKITLECSQTMGHDKMYWYQQDPGMELHLIHYSYGVNSTEKGDLSSESTVSRIRTEHFPLTLESARPSHTSQYLCASSESPAQETQYFGPGTRLLVL.

The gene calls are TRBV11-2 and TRBJ1-1; D is uncertain. CDR1 is SGHAT and CDR2 is FQNNGV in the germline V gene. The ends were cut back, 3 bases at V and 6 bases at J, with 11 bases in the middle. This CDR3 is built from 13 residues. The CDR3 DNA is TGTGCCAGCAGCTTCACGGGTGGCCCTGAAGCTTTCTTT. It yields the protein CASSFTGGPEAFF.

The sample holds many counts of this clonotype. The genes are TRBV6-5 and TRBJ2-6; 11 positions match TRBD2. The germline V gene has CDR1 MNHEY and CDR2 SVGAGI. The CDR3 length is 18 residues. The V and J ends lost 0 bases and 1 base, in that order; junction bases with no gene match: 2. CDR3 DNA: TGTGCCAGCAGTTACTCACTAGCGGGAGTGTCTGGGGCCAACGTCCTGACTTTC. Translated, it gives CASSYSLAGVSGANVLTF.

The gene calls are TRBV27 and TRBJ2-7, with 11 bases that match TRBD1. V shed 7 bases and J 4 bases; nucleotides not matched to a gene: 9. In germline, CDR1 is MNHEY, CDR2 SMNVEV (reference sequence). The CDR3 extends over 15 amino acids. The CDR3 sequence is CASTQGTGGGYEQYF. CDR3 nucleotides: TGTGCCAGCACCCAAGGGACAGGGGGGGGATACGAGCAGTACTTC.

This clonotype was observed at least ten times. The CDR3 region is CASSRFGDSEETQYF. The CDR3 DNA sequence: TGCGCCAGCAGCCGCTTCGGGGACAGCGAAGAGACCCAGTACTTC. J is TRBJ2-5 and V is TRBV4-1, with 7 bases lining up with TRBD1. CDR3 length equals 15 residues. Germline CDR1 MGHRA, CDR2 YSYEKL. Germline trimming cut 4 bases from V and 3 bases from J; bases unmatched to any gene: 8.

As for this clonotype: This may come from a read error, since a much larger clone is one base off. The conserved phenylalanine or tryptophan normally closing the CDR3 is absent here, so this likely arose from a read error. The chain carries TRBV11-2 and TRBJ1-1; D may be TRBD1 (5 bases). The V and J ends lost 4 bases and 5 bases respectively, with 14 bases between them. Germline lookup yields CDR1 SGHAT and CDR2 FQNNGV. This CDR3 is 14 amino acids long. The DNA of the CDR3 is TGTGCCAGCAGCTCGGGGACCGCGAGGACTGAAGCTTTCATT. Protein product: CASSSGTARTEAFI.

This clonotype was found many times. The rearrangement uses TRBV5-4 and TRBJ1-2; D is unresolved. V was clipped by 4 bases and J by 6 bases, with 10 bases between them. CDR3 length equals 12 residues. Germline CDR1 and CDR2: SGHNT and YYREEE (reference sequence). This CDR3 is CASSGGADGYTF. Written as DNA, the CDR3 is TGTGCCAGCAGCGGAGGAGCCGATGGCTACACCTTC.

This clonotype was detected ten times or more. This sequence joins TRBV29-1 and TRBJ2-3, with TRBD2 identical over 9 bases. V shed 2 bases, J shed 7 bases, and the junction held 7 bases outside the gene matches. The V gene's germline CDR1 is SQVTM and CDR2 ANQGSEA. CDR3 size: 14 residues. The CDR3 sequence: CSVELWREGNTQYF. The CDR3 DNA reads TGCAGCGTTGAACTCTGGCGGGAGGGCAATACGCAGTATTTT.

This clonotype was detected many times. The gene calls are TRBV28 and TRBJ2-7; TRBD1 or TRBD2 may be the D gene (6 bases each). V shed 5 bases and J shed 2 bases, with 13 bases lying between them. This CDR3 is built from 14 residues. Germline V gives CDR1 MDHEN, CDR2 SYDVKM. The CDR3 DNA follows: TGTGCCAGCAGTCAACCCGGGGGCCCCTACGAGCAGTACTTC. Its translation is CASSQPGGPYEQYF.

This clonotype has a single count. This may arise from a read error, as a much more abundant clone is one base away. The chain has TRBV5-1 and TRBJ2-3; D perhaps matches TRBD1 (5 bases). Germline V gene lookup returns CDR1 SGHRS and CDR2 YFSETQ. The CDR3 is 16 residues long. CDR3 sequence: CASGLPDRASTDTQYF. CDR3 sequence (DNA): TGCGCCAGCGGCTTGCCCGACAGAGCTAGCACAGATACGCAGTATTTT.

There are a few counts of this clonotype. The chain joins TRBV7-8 to TRBJ1-5; perhaps TRBD1 as D (5 bases). CDR3 length equals 14 residues. V was cut by 0 bases and J by 4 bases, with 7 bases left in between. CDR1 and CDR2 from the germline V gene are SGHVS and FQNEAQ. The CDR3 nucleotides are TGTGCCAGCAGCTTAGCGCAGGGAAATCAGCCCCAGCATTTT. As protein: CASSLAQGNQPQHF. Supplemented by reference TRBV7-8 and TRBJ1-5, the full variable domain reads GAGVSQSPRYKVAKRGQDVALRCDPISGHVSLFWYQQALGQGPEFLTYFQNEAQLDKSGLPSDRFFAERPEGSVSTLKIQRTQQEDSAVYLCASSLAQGNQPQHFGDGTRLSIL.

A remark on this clonotype: Relative to the germline gene, one junction end is altered; a read error may explain this. This chain connects TRBV5-3 to TRBJ2-3; 7 nucleotides line up with TRBD2. TRBV5-3 is an open reading frame whose function is uncertain. This CDR3 contains 20 residues. The DNA for the CDR3 is TGTGCCAGCAGCCATAAACCTGGGACTATCGGGGGGTTTTACACAGATGCGCAGTATTTT. Translation gives CASSHKPGTIGGFYTDAQYF.

This clonotype was picked up many times. V and J are TRBV7-8 and TRBJ1-1; 7 bases match TRBD1. The V gene's germline CDR1 is SGHVS and CDR2 FQNEAQ. The V segment lost 7 bases and the J segment 4 bases; nucleotides outside the gene matches: 12. This CDR3 region has 15 residues. CDR3: CASITSRGRGTEAFF. The DNA for the CDR3 is TGTGCCAGCATCACATCCAGGGGGAGAGGCACTGAAGCTTTCTTT.

This clonotype was observed many times. The J gene is TRBJ1-1, the V gene TRBV6-4, with D maybe TRBD1 (6 bases). V was cut by 2 bases and J by 8 bases, with 12 bases left in between. The length of the CDR3 is 13 residues. The germline V gene has CDR1 MRHNA and CDR2 SNTAGT. The CDR3 region is CASSDRTDTEAFF. The CDR3 nucleotides are TGTGCCAGCAGTGACCGGACAGATACCGAAGCTTTCTTT.

This clonotype was recorded at least ten times. V usage is TRBV5-1 and J usage is TRBJ2-1; TRBD2 aligns across 10 bases. The V segment lost 4 bases and the J segment 5 bases; nucleotides outside the gene matches: 6. CDR3 length: 15 amino acids. The germline V gene encodes CDR1 SGHRS and CDR2 YFSETQ. The CDR3: CASSPFGTSDNEQFF. The CDR3 DNA reads TGCGCCAGCAGCCCCTTCGGGACTAGCGACAATGAGCAGTTCTTC.

At least ten counts were recorded for this clonotype. This chain uses TRBV27 with TRBJ2-7; D might be TRBD2 (6 bases). Trimming stripped 8 bases from V and 2 bases from J, with 10 bases between. The CDR3 is made up of 12 amino acids. The germline V gene encodes CDR1 MNHEY and CDR2 SMNVEV (reference sequence). The CDR3 here is CASGREPYEQYF. In DNA form, the CDR3 reads TGTGCCAGCGGTCGGGAGCCCTACGAGCAGTACTTC.

This clonotype was seen a handful of times. The J gene is TRBJ1-1, the V gene TRBV12-3 or TRBV12-4; D gene ambiguous. There are 14 residues in the CDR3. V was trimmed by 6 bases and J by 1 base, leaving 12 bases between them. CDR3 amino acids: CASSPDGRNTEAFF. For the CDR3, the DNA is TGTGCCAGCAGCCCGGACGGAAGGAACACTGAAGCTTTCTTT.

Worth noting for this clonotype: This may arise from a read error, as a much more abundant clone is one base away. The rearrangement links TRBV27 to TRBJ2-1; tentative D call: TRBD1 (5 bases). The germline V gene has CDR1 MNHEY and CDR2 SMNVEV (reference sequence). The CDR3 contains 12 residues. The CDR3 DNA reads TGTGCCAGCAGCACAGGTTACAATGAGCGGTTCTTC. The encoded protein is CASSTGYNERFF.